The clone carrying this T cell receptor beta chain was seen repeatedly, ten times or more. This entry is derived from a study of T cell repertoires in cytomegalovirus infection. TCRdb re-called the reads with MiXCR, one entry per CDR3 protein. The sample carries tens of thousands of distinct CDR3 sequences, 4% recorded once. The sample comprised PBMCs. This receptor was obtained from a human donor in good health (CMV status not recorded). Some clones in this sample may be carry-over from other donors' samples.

CDR3 protein: CASSLGLAGASSYNEQFF. In nucleotides, the CDR3 is TGTGCCAGCAGCTTAGGGCTAGCGGGAGCCAGCTCCTACAATGAGCAGTTCTTC. This sequence joins TRBV7-2 and TRBJ2-1, with 10 bases matching TRBD2. Germline CDR1 reads SGHTA; CDR2 reads FQGNSA. The CDR3 has 18 residues. With 1 base clipped from V and 0 bases from J, the junction kept 6 bases outside the gene matches. The entire variable domain, with the rest obtained from reference TRBV7-2 and TRBJ2-1, is as follows: GAGVSQSPSNKVTEKGKDVELRCDPISGHTALYWYRQSLGQGLEFLIYFQGNSAPDKSGLPSDRFSAERTGGSVSTLTIQRTQQEDSAVYLCASSLGLAGASSYNEQFFGPGTRLTVL.